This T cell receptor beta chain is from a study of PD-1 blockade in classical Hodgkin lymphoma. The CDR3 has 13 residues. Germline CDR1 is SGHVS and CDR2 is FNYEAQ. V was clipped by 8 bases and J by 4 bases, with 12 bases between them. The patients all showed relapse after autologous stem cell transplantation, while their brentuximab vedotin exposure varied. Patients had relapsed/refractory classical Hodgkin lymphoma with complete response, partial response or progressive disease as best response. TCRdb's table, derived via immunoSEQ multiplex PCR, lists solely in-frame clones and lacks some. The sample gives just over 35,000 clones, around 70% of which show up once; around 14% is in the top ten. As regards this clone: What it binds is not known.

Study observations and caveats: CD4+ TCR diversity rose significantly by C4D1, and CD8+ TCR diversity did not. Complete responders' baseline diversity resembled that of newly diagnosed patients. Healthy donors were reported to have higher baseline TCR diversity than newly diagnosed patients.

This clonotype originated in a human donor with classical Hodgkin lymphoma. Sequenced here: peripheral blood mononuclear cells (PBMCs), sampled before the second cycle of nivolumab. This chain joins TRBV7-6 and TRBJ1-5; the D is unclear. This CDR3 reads CASSQSGNQPQHF. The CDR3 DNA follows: TGTGCCAGCTCCCAAAGTGGGAATCAGCCCCAGCATTTT.